A selection of T cell receptor beta chains follows, all from one sample in a study of PD-L1 blockade in urothelial cancer. Assay used: immunoSEQ multiplex PCR; TCRdb lists only in-frame clones, some missing. This table holds about 25,000 clones, approximately 81% found once. The input for sequencing was PBMCs, taken around atezolizumab (anti-PD-L1) treatment. The receptor set was obtained from a man aged 70 or older with urothelial cancer. Each CDR3 is given with its conserved first and last residue. D genes are given only for firm matches. Expanded clones are given a class, and other clones once, few, many or no size at all.

CDR3aa: CASRLAGTDTQYF
CDR3nt: TGTGCCAGCAGACTAGCGGGCACAGATACGCAGTATTTT
d_gene: TRBD2
v_gene: TRBV27
j_gene: TRBJ2-3
abundance: NA

CDR3aa: CASSPLIDMNTEAFF
CDR3nt: TGTGCCAGCAGCCCCCTGATAGATATGAACACTGAAGCTTTCTTT
d_gene: NA
v_gene: TRBV9
j_gene: TRBJ1-1
abundance: NA

CDR3aa: CASSLLSSGGEPQHF
CDR3nt: TGTGCCAGCAGTTTATTAAGCAGTGGAGGCGAGCCCCAGCATTTT
d_gene: NA
v_gene: TRBV28
j_gene: TRBJ1-5
abundance: NA

CDR3aa: CASSLGVAGDNEQFF
CDR3nt: TGTGCCAGCAGCTTAGGGGTTGCGGGAGACAATGAGCAGTTCTTC
d_gene: TRBD2
v_gene: TRBV11-1
j_gene: TRBJ2-1
abundance: NA

CDR3aa: CASSERRDPWGEQFF
CDR3nt: TGTGCCAGCAGTGAGAGGCGGGACCCTTGGGGTGAGCAGTTCTTC
d_gene: NA
v_gene: TRBV6-1
j_gene: TRBJ2-1
abundance: NA

CDR3aa: CASPLETQYF
CDR3nt: TGTGCCAGCCCCTTGGAGACCCAGTACTTC
d_gene: NA
v_gene: TRBV28
j_gene: TRBJ2-5
abundance: once

CDR3aa: CASRFRAREGYNEQFF
CDR3nt: TGTGCCAGCAGGTTCCGGGCGCGGGAGGGCTACAATGAGCAGTTCTTC
d_gene: TRBD2
v_gene: TRBV9
j_gene: TRBJ2-1
abundance: NA

CDR3aa: CASSVGTGGSEAFF
CDR3nt: TGTGCCAGCAGCGTAGGGACAGGGGGCTCTGAAGCTTTCTTT
d_gene: TRBD1
v_gene: TRBV9
j_gene: TRBJ1-1
abundance: NA

CDR3aa: CASSFPPRGIGTEAFF
CDR3nt: TGTGCCAGCAGCTTCCCGCCAAGAGGGATCGGCACTGAAGCTTTCTTT
d_gene: NA
v_gene: TRBV6-6
j_gene: TRBJ1-1
abundance: NA

CDR3aa: CASSQAPGESYEQYF
CDR3nt: TGTGCCAGCAGCCAAGCCCCGGGGGAGTCCTACGAGCAGTACTTC
d_gene: NA
v_gene: TRBV5-4
j_gene: TRBJ2-7
abundance: NA

CDR3aa: CASSNTGNYGYTF
CDR3nt: TGTGCCAGCAGTAACACAGGAAACTATGGCTACACCTTC
d_gene: NA
v_gene: TRBV6-5
j_gene: TRBJ1-2
abundance: NA

CDR3aa: CASRQGADGYTF
CDR3nt: TGTGCCAGCAGGCAGGGGGCTGATGGCTACACCTTC
d_gene: TRBD1
v_gene: TRBV6-1
j_gene: TRBJ1-2
abundance: NA

CDR3aa: CAWASGRGLAMNEQFF
CDR3nt: TGTGCCTGGGCCTCCGGGAGGGGACTAGCGATGAATGAGCAGTTCTTC
d_gene: TRBD2
v_gene: TRBV30
j_gene: TRBJ2-1
abundance: NA

CDR3aa: CASSYDTGQVCSTDTQYF
CDR3nt: TGTGCCAGCAGTTATGATACGGGACAGGTATGTAGCACAGATACGCAGTATTTT
d_gene: TRBD1
v_gene: TRBV6-8
j_gene: TRBJ2-3
abundance: NA

CDR3aa: CASSISGTEDNYGYTF
CDR3nt: TGTGCCAGTAGTATTAGCGGGACAGAAGACAACTATGGCTACACCTTC
d_gene: TRBD1
v_gene: TRBV19
j_gene: TRBJ1-2
abundance: NA

CDR3aa: CAWRLGRGRSLSYEQYF
CDR3nt: TGTGCCTGGAGGTTGGGGAGGGGAAGGAGTCTTTCCTACGAGCAGTACTTC
d_gene: TRBD2
v_gene: TRBV30
j_gene: TRBJ2-7
abundance: NA

CDR3aa: CASSSAGQGYEQYF
CDR3nt: TGCGCCAGCAGCTCCGCGGGACAGGGCTACGAGCAGTACTTC
d_gene: TRBD1
v_gene: TRBV5-1
j_gene: TRBJ2-7
abundance: NA

CDR3aa: CASSIDLTGVTEAFF
CDR3nt: TGTGCCAGTAGTATAGATCTGACAGGGGTCACTGAAGCTTTCTTT
d_gene: TRBD1
v_gene: TRBV19
j_gene: TRBJ1-1
abundance: NA

CDR3aa: CASSQSTSGNTGELFF
CDR3nt: TGTGCCAGCAGCCAATCGACTAGCGGGAACACCGGGGAGCTGTTTTTT
d_gene: TRBD2
v_gene: TRBV5-4
j_gene: TRBJ2-2
abundance: NA

CDR3aa: CASSQKLWTGDYGQPQHF
CDR3nt: TGCGCCAGCAGCCAAAAGTTATGGACAGGGGACTACGGTCAGCCCCAGCATTTT
d_gene: TRBD1
v_gene: TRBV4-1
j_gene: TRBJ1-5
abundance: once

CDR3aa: CASSGDRVGQETQYF
CDR3nt: TGTGCCAGCAGTGGGGACAGGGTGGGGCAAGAGACCCAGTACTTC
d_gene: TRBD1
v_gene: TRBV25-1
j_gene: TRBJ2-5
abundance: NA

CDR3aa: CASSYSPSGQFEQYF
CDR3nt: TGTGCCAGCAGTTACTCGCCTAGCGGCCAATTTGAGCAGTACTTC
d_gene: TRBD2
v_gene: TRBV6-5
j_gene: TRBJ2-7
abundance: NA

CDR3aa: CASSSLVGQPYNEQFF
CDR3nt: TGTGCCAGCAGTTCCCTGGTGGGACAGCCTTACAATGAGCAGTTCTTC
d_gene: TRBD1
v_gene: TRBV5-6
j_gene: TRBJ2-1
abundance: NA

CDR3aa: CASSLGGGDSTQETQYF
CDR3nt: TGCGCCAGCAGCTTGGGGGGGGGCGACAGTACCCAAGAGACCCAGTACTTC
d_gene: NA
v_gene: TRBV5-1
j_gene: TRBJ2-5
abundance: NA

CDR3aa: CASSPGFSNQPQHF
CDR3nt: TGTGCCAGCAGCCCGGGATTCAGCAATCAGCCCCAGCATTTT
d_gene: NA
v_gene: TRBV5-8
j_gene: TRBJ1-5
abundance: few

CDR3aa: CASSTGQPPSNEQFF
CDR3nt: TGCGCCAGCAGCACCGGACAGCCACCTTCGAATGAGCAGTTCTTC
d_gene: NA
v_gene: TRBV5-1
j_gene: TRBJ2-1
abundance: once

CDR3aa: CASSDGFVGQPQHF
CDR3nt: TGTGCCAGCAGTGACGGGTTTGTCGGTCAGCCCCAGCATTTT
d_gene: NA
v_gene: TRBV6-5
j_gene: TRBJ1-5
abundance: NA

CDR3aa: CASSSYGTGTREKNTEAFF
CDR3nt: TGCGCCAGCAGCTCTTACGGGACAGGGACGAGAGAGAAAAACACTGAAGCTTTCTTT
d_gene: TRBD1
v_gene: TRBV5-1
j_gene: TRBJ1-1
abundance: NA

CDR3aa: CAISDAREETQYF
CDR3nt: TGTGCCATCAGTGATGCCAGGGAAGAGACCCAGTACTTC
d_gene: NA
v_gene: TRBV10-3
j_gene: TRBJ2-5
abundance: NA

CDR3aa: CASSQSGGQGTDTQYF
CDR3nt: TGTGCCAGCAGCCAGTCAGGGGGACAGGGCACGGATACGCAGTATTTT
d_gene: TRBD1
v_gene: TRBV4-2
j_gene: TRBJ2-3
abundance: NA

CDR3aa: CASSLGGSGEQYF
CDR3nt: TGTGCCAGCAGCTTAGGAGGTAGCGGCGAGCAGTACTTC
d_gene: NA
v_gene: TRBV11-3
j_gene: TRBJ2-7
abundance: NA

CDR3aa: CASSNAGLNTGELFF
CDR3nt: TGTGCCAGCAGTAACGCGGGACTTAACACCGGGGAGCTGTTTTTT
d_gene: NA
v_gene: TRBV27
j_gene: TRBJ2-2
abundance: few

CDR3aa: CASSSPTYEQYF
CDR3nt: TGCGCCAGCAGCTCGCCTACCTACGAGCAGTACTTC
d_gene: NA
v_gene: TRBV5-1
j_gene: TRBJ2-7
abundance: NA

CDR3aa: CASTPGQGTDTQYF
CDR3nt: TGTGCCAGTACCCCGGGACAGGGGACAGATACGCAGTATTTT
d_gene: TRBD1
v_gene: TRBV19
j_gene: TRBJ2-3
abundance: NA

CDR3aa: CASSGEMNTEAFF
CDR3nt: TGTGCCAGCAGTGGAGAGATGAACACTGAAGCTTTCTTT
d_gene: NA
v_gene: TRBV2
j_gene: TRBJ1-1
abundance: NA

CDR3aa: CASSRDRGNYGYTF
CDR3nt: TGTGCCAGCTCACGAGACCGGGGAAACTATGGCTACACCTTC
d_gene: NA
v_gene: TRBV18
j_gene: TRBJ1-2
abundance: NA

CDR3aa: CASSPGLAGVLGETQYF
CDR3nt: TGTGCCAGCAGCCCGGGACTAGCGGGAGTTCTGGGGGAGACCCAGTACTTC
d_gene: TRBD2
v_gene: TRBV11-2
j_gene: TRBJ2-5
abundance: NA

CDR3aa: CASSTQSATEAFF
CDR3nt: TGTGCCAGCAGCACTCAGAGCGCCACTGAAGCTTTCTTT
d_gene: NA
v_gene: TRBV11-2
j_gene: TRBJ1-1
abundance: NA

CDR3aa: CASGLQYYEQYF
CDR3nt: TGTGCCAGCGGACTACAATACTACGAGCAGTACTTC
d_gene: NA
v_gene: TRBV6-1
j_gene: TRBJ2-7
abundance: NA

CDR3aa: CASSRQGTGAYEQYF
CDR3nt: TGTGCCAGCAGTCGTCAGGGGACAGGAGCCTACGAGCAGTACTTC
d_gene: TRBD1
v_gene: TRBV6-1
j_gene: TRBJ2-7
abundance: NA